Listed below are T cell receptor beta chains from one sample, sequenced in a study of regulatory T cells in long-lasting Graves disease. TCRdb analysed the multiplex PCR reads with MiXCR anew, one entry per CDR3 protein. Here the sample spans about 220,000 distinct CDR3 sequences, roughly 18% being singletons. The sample in question was peripheral blood mononuclear cells (PBMCs), obtained at new diagnosis, from a patient treated with antithyroid drugs. Receptors originate from a female donor with Graves disease. The CDR3 runs from the conserved cysteine through the conserved F or W. D genes are given only for firm matches. Clone size is given for some rows only: seen once, a few or many times, or a class if the clone is expanded.

D: TRBD2; size: many; J: TRBJ2-7; V: TRBV2; CDR3: CASSVGLAGSGRKYF; DNA: TGTGCCAGCAGTGTGGGACTAGCGGGATCGGGCAGAAAGTACTTC
D: TRBD1; size: many; J: TRBJ2-1; V: TRBV13; CDR3: CASSSWTGGFNEQFF; DNA: TGTGCCAGCAGCTCATGGACAGGGGGCTTCAATGAGCAGTTCTTC
D: NA; size: NA; J: TRBJ2-1; V: TRBV5-5; CDR3: CASSLGQPYEQFF; DNA: TGTGCCAGCAGCTTGGGTCAGCCGTATGAGCAGTTCTTC
D: TRBD1; size: many; J: TRBJ1-1; V: TRBV20-1; CDR3: CSAPDRGRGTEAFF; DNA: TGCAGTGCGCCGGACAGGGGAAGGGGCACTGAAGCTTTCTTT
D: TRBD1; size: many; J: TRBJ1-3; V: TRBV3-1; CDR3: CASSPYRGNTIYF; DNA: TGTGCCAGCAGCCCATACAGGGGTAACACCATATATTTT
D: NA; size: many; J: TRBJ2-7; V: TRBV12-3/TRBV12-4; CDR3: CASSFEGSDKQYF; DNA: TGTGCCAGCAGTTTCGAGGGGAGCGACAAGCAGTACTTC
D: TRBD2; size: many; J: TRBJ2-2; V: TRBV27; CDR3: CASSLLTSGRDHGELFF; DNA: TGTGCCAGCAGTTTATTAACTAGCGGGAGGGATCACGGGGAGCTGTTTTTT
D: TRBD2; size: many; J: TRBJ2-7; V: TRBV3-1; CDR3: CASSLRTTSGKAYEQYF; DNA: TGTGCCAGCAGCCTCCGGACGACTAGCGGGAAGGCCTACGAGCAGTACTTC
D: NA; size: NA; J: TRBJ1-4; V: TRBV20-1; CDR3: CSARDPKRDENEKLFF; DNA: TGCAGTGCTAGAGACCCGAAAAGGGACGAGAATGAAAAACTGTTTTTT
D: NA; size: many; J: TRBJ2-7; V: TRBV12-3/TRBV12-4; CDR3: CASSLARGEQYF; DNA: TGTGCCAGCAGTTTGGCCCGTGGCGAGCAGTACTTC
D: NA; size: NA; J: TRBJ1-2; V: TRBV28; CDR3: CASRVGANYGYTF; DNA: TGTGCCAGCAGAGTAGGGGCTAACTATGGCTACACCTTC
D: NA; size: many; J: TRBJ1-2; V: TRBV2; CDR3: CASSTTGISGYTF; DNA: TGTGCCAGCAGTACGACAGGAATAAGCGGCTACACCTTC
D: TRBD2; size: many; J: TRBJ2-1; V: TRBV7-9; CDR3: CASSSPGLAAFNEQFF; DNA: TGTGCCAGCAGCTCCCCAGGACTAGCGGCCTTCAATGAGCAGTTCTTC
D: TRBD1; size: many; J: TRBJ2-1; V: TRBV12-3/TRBV12-4; CDR3: CASSPRDRSNEQFF; DNA: TGTGCCAGCAGTCCCCGGGACAGGTCAAATGAGCAGTTCTTC
D: TRBD1; size: few; J: TRBJ2-3; V: TRBV6-2/TRBV6-3; CDR3: CASRPDRADTQYF; DNA: TGTGCCAGCAGACCCGACAGGGCAGATACGCAGTATTTT
D: NA; size: many; J: TRBJ2-1; V: TRBV7-2; CDR3: CASSTSGASTGNEQFF; DNA: TGTGCCAGCAGCACCTCCGGCGCTAGCACTGGCAATGAGCAGTTCTTC
D: NA; size: NA; J: TRBJ2-5; V: TRBV5-6; CDR3: CASSLVTRQETQYF; DNA: TGTGCCAGCAGCTTGGTTACACGCCAAGAGACCCAGTACTTC
D: NA; size: NA; J: TRBJ2-1; V: TRBV11-1; CDR3: CASSLAPTNNEQFF; DNA: TGTGCCAGCAGCTTAGCCCCCACAAACAATGAGCAGTTCTTC
D: NA; size: many; J: TRBJ1-4; V: TRBV28; CDR3: CASSRQVATNEKLFF; DNA: TGTGCCAGCAGTAGGCAGGTGGCAACTAATGAAAAACTGTTTTTT
D: NA; size: many; J: TRBJ1-2; V: TRBV20-1; CDR3: CSAADQRLMYGYTF; DNA: TGCAGTGCTGCCGACCAGAGGCTAATGTATGGCTACACCTTC
D: TRBD1; size: few; J: TRBJ1-4; V: TRBV27; CDR3: CASSPGRAGGKLFF; DNA: TGTGCCAGCAGTCCTGGCAGGGCAGGGGGAAAACTGTTTTTT
D: TRBD1; size: many; J: TRBJ1-2; V: TRBV10-3; CDR3: CAISEGAGTGLRGYTF; DNA: TGTGCCATCAGTGAAGGAGCGGGGACAGGGCTACGGGGCTACACCTTC
D: TRBD2; size: many; J: TRBJ2-5; V: TRBV3-1; CDR3: CASGRAQLETQYF; DNA: TGTGCAAGCGGGAGGGCTCAGTTGGAGACCCAGTACTTC
D: NA; size: many; J: TRBJ1-1; V: TRBV24-1; CDR3: CATSGEEIEAFF; DNA: TGTGCCACCAGTGGAGAAGAGATTGAAGCTTTCTTT
D: NA; size: many; J: TRBJ2-7; V: TRBV20-1; CDR3: CSAPKDNYEQYF; DNA: TGCAGTGCTCCAAAGGACAACTACGAGCAGTACTTC
D: NA; size: many; J: TRBJ2-5; V: TRBV24-1; CDR3: CATSEPGAFSGETQYF; DNA: TGTGCCACCAGTGAACCAGGGGCGTTTTCAGGGGAGACCCAGTACTTC